This T cell receptor beta chain was sequenced during a study of cytomegalovirus exposure and HLA in healthy donors. The study's findings and limits: Rarity characterized most TCR sequences, yet some public TCRs appeared in many donors. A list of approximately 150 TCR beta chains associated with cytomegalovirus was given. TRBV6-2, TRBV6-3 and some other V segments were excluded as indistinguishable.

Germline CDR1 is SQVTM and CDR2 is ANQGSEA. The CDR3 totals 15 residues. Trimming shortened V by 4 bases and J by 0 bases, and 13 bases separated the two germline ends. Primers for the PCR totalled 60 Vbeta and 13 Jbeta. Measured with immunoSEQ multiplex PCR; TCRdb has only the in-frame clones, and not every one. The sample consists of 100,000 to 150,000 clones, about 80% of them appearing once. Comment on this clone: The antigen is not known.

Sample: PBMCs. The V and J genes are TRBV29-1 and TRBJ2-4; tentative D call: TRBD2 (6 bases). This TCR came from a middle-aged man in good health and CMV-seronegative. CDR3 DNA sequence: TGCAGCGTTGTAGGTAGCGGATTAGCCAAAAACATTCAGTACTTC. It is translated as CSVVGSGLAKNIQYF.